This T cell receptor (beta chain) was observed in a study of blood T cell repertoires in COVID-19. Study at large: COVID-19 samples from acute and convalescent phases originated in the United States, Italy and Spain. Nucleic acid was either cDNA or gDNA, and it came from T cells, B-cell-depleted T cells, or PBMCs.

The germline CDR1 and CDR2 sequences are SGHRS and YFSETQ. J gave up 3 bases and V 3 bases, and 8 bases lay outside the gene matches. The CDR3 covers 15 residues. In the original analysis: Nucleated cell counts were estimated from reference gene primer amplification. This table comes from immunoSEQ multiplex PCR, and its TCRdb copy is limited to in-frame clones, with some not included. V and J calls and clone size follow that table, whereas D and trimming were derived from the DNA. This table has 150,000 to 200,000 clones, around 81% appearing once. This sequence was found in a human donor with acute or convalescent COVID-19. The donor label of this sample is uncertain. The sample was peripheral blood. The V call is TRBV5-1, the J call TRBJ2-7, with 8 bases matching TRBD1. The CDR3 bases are TGCGCCAGCAGCTCGTCTCCGGGACAGGACTACGAGCAGTACTTC. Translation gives CASSSSPGQDYEQYF.